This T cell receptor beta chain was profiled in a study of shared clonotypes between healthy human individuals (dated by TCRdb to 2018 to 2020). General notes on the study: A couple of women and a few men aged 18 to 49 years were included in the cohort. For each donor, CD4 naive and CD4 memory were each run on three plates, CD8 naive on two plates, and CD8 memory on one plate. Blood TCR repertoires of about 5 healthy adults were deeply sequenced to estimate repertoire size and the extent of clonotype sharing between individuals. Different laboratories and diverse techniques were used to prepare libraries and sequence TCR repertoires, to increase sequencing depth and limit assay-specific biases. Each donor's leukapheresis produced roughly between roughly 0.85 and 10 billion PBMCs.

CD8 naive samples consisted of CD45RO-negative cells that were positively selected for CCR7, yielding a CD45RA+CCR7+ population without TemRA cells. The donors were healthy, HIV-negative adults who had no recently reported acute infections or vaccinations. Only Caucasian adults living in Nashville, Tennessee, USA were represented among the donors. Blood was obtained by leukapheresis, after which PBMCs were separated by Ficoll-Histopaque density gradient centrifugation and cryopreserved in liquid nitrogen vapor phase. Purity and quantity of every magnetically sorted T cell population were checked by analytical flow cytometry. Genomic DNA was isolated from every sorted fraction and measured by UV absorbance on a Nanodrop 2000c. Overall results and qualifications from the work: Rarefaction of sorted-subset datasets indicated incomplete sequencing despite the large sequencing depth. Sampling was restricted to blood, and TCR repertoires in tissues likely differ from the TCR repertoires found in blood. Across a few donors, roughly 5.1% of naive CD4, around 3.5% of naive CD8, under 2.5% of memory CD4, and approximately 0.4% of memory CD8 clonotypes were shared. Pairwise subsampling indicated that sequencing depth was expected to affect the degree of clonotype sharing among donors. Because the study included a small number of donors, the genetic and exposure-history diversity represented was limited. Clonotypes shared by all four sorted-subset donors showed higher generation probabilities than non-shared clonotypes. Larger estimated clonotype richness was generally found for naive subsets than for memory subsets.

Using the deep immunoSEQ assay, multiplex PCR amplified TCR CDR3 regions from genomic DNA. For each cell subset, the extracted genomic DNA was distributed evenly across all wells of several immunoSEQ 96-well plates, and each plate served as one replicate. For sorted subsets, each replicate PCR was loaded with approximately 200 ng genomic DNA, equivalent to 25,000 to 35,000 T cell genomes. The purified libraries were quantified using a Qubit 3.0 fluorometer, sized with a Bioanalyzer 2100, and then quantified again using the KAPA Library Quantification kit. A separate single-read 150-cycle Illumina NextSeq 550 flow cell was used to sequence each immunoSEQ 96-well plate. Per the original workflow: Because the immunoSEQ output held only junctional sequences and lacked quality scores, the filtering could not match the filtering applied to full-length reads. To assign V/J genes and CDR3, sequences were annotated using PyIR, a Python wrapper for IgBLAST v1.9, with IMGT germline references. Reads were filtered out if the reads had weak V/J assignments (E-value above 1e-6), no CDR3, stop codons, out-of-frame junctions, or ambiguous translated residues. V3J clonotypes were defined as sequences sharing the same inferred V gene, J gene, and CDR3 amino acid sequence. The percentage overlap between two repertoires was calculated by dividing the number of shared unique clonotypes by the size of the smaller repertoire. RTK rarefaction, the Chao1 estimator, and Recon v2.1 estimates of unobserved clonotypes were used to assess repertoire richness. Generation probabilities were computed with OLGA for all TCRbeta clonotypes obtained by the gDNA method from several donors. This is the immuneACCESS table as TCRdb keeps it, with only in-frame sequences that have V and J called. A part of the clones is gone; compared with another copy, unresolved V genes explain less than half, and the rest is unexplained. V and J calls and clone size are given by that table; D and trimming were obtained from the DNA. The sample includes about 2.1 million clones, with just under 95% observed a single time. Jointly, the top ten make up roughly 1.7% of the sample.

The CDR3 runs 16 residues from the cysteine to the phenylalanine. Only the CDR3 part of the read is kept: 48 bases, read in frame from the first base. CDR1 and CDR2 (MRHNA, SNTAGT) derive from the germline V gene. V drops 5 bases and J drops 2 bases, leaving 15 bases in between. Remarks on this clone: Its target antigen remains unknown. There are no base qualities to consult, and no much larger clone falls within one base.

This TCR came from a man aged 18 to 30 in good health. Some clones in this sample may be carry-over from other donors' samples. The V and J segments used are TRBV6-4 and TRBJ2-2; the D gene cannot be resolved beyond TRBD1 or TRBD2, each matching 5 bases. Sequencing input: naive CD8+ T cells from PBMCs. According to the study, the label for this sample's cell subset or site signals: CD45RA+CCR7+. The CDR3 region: CASSPSAGANTGELFF. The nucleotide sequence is TGTGCCAGCAGTCCATCGGCCGGGGCCAACACCGGGGAGCTGTTTTTT.